One sample yielded the 11 T cell receptor beta chains listed below, sequenced in a study of long-term antiretroviral therapy in people with HIV. The assay used was immunoSEQ (version v3.0), run at survey level. Repertoires were generated with immunoSEQ multiplex PCR, while TCRdb's copy carries only in-frame clones and drops some. This table has fewer than 45,000 clones, about 80% appearing once. The sequenced sample was unsorted PBMCs, obtained 3.4 years after starting antiretroviral therapy. The receptors come from a man aged 30-40 years with HIV.

The chain couples TRBV5-8 to TRBJ2-7; a weak D match, TRBD2 (5 bases). This CDR3 has 12 residues. Germline-derived CDR1 and CDR2 are SGHTS and YDEGEE. Trimming removed 7 bases at V and 2 bases at J, with 10 bases between. CDR3 bases: TGTGCCAGCTTAGCGTATCCCTACGAGCAGTACTTC. As protein: CASLAYPYEQYF.

This clone was recorded only once. This chain links TRBV7-9 with TRBJ2-6, with D possibly called TRBD1 or TRBD2 (5 bases each). The CDR3 is 16 amino acids. Germline CDR1 reads SEHNR; CDR2 reads FQNEAQ (reference sequence). Trimming shortened V by 1 base and J by 4 bases, and 11 bases separated the two germline ends. The CDR3 DNA reads as TGTGCCAGCAGCTTAGTCGGGGCGCTAGGGGCCAACGTCCTGACTTTC. Protein: CASSLVGALGANVLTF. Together with reference TRBV7-9 and TRBJ2-6, the CDR3 gives the full variable domain: DTGVSQNPRHKITKRGQNVTFRCDPISEHNRLYWYRQTLGQGPEFLTYFQNEAQLEKSRLLSDRFSAERPKGSFSTLEIQRTEQGDSAMYLCASSLVGALGANVLTFGAGSRLTVL.

The chain couples TRBV28 to TRBJ1-3; no clear D. CDR1 MDHEN and CDR2 SYDVKM come from the germline V gene. The CDR3 spans 14 residues. The ends were cut back, 4 bases at V and 0 bases at J, with 7 bases in the middle. The CDR3 sequence: CASSSPGSGNTIYF. The DNA for the CDR3 is TGTGCCAGCAGTTCCCCCGGCTCTGGAAACACCATATATTTT.

The rearrangement links TRBV6-6 to TRBJ2-1; D might be TRBD2 (5 bases). There are 15 residues in the CDR3. V was pared by 4 bases and J by 5 bases, with 15 bases between. The germline gives CDR1 MNHNY, CDR2 SVGAGI (reference sequence). CDR3 sequence reads: CASSSVGSGNNEQFF. CDR3 coding DNA: TGTGCCAGCAGTTCGGTTGGGTCGGGGAACAATGAGCAGTTCTTC.

This rearrangement joins TRBV28 to TRBJ2-7; 9 bases match TRBD1. V was clipped by 6 bases and J by 0 bases; unmatched bases: 3. Germline loops: CDR1 MDHEN, CDR2 SYDVKM. The CDR3 covers 14 residues. The CDR3 DNA follows: TGTGCCAGCAGACCGACAGGGGGCTCCTACGAGCAGTACTTC. It specifies CASRPTGGSYEQYF.

DNA of the CDR3: TGTGCCATCAGTGAGTCGGGCGGATACAAAGCTTTCTTT. Translated: CAISESGGYKAFF. The chain combines TRBV10-3 with TRBJ1-1, with D unclear. The V and J ends lost 0 bases and 9 bases respectively, with 11 bases between them. The V gene's germline CDR1 is ENHRY and CDR2 SYGVKD. The CDR3 covers 13 residues.

The J gene is TRBJ2-3, the V gene TRBV13, with TRBD2 matching 11 bases. The CDR3 loop spans 16 amino acids. The V and J ends lost 4 bases and 4 bases, in that order; junction bases with no gene match: 7. CDR1 PRHDT and CDR2 FYEKMQ come from the germline V gene (reference sequence). CDR3 sequence (DNA): TGTGCCAGCAGCTCCTTACTAGCGGGAGATCCAGATACGCAGTATTTT. The encoded protein is CASSSLLAGDPDTQYF.

This clone showed up just once. The chain combines TRBV10-3 with TRBJ2-7, with unresolved D. This CDR3 has 14 residues. V was cut by 6 bases and J by 3 bases, with 15 bases left in between. Germline V gene lookup returns CDR1 ENHRY and CDR2 SYGVKD. The CDR3 region has the DNA TGTGCCATCAGCAGAACCGGACCCGACTACGAGCAGTACTTC. Its translation: CAISRTGPDYEQYF.

This chain joins TRBV28 and TRBJ2-1, with 13 bases that match TRBD2. The V segment lost 6 bases and the J segment 7 bases; nucleotides outside the gene matches: 3. This CDR3 spans 14 amino acids. Germline V gene data show CDR1 as MDHEN and CDR2 as SYDVKM. CDR3 loop: CASRLAGGPNEQFF. DNA of the CDR3: TGTGCCAGCAGACTAGCGGGGGGGCCAAATGAGCAGTTCTTC. Full variable domain (remainder filled in from reference TRBV28 and TRBJ2-1): DVKVTQSSRYLVKRTGEKVFLECVQDMDHENMFWYRQDPGLGLRLIYFSYDVKMKEKGDIPEGYSVSREKKERFSLILESASTNQTSMYLCASRLAGGPNEQFFGPGTRLTVL.

The chain recombines TRBV28 with TRBJ2-7; 11 positions agree with TRBD2. CDR3 size: 16 residues. Germline V gene sequence: CDR1 MDHEN, CDR2 SYDVKM. With V trimmed by 5 bases and J by 3 bases, 9 bases remained unmatched. The CDR3 DNA is TGTGCCAGCAGTCTCAGAGGGACTAGCGGCCTCTACGAGCAGTACTTC. Translation: CASSLRGTSGLYEQYF. The whole variable domain, remainder taken from reference TRBV28 and TRBJ2-7, is DVKVTQSSRYLVKRTGEKVFLECVQDMDHENMFWYRQDPGLGLRLIYFSYDVKMKEKGDIPEGYSVSREKKERFSLILESASTNQTSMYLCASSLRGTSGLYEQYFGPGTRLTVT.

The chain links TRBV5-1 to TRBJ2-1; 11 bases line up with TRBD2. The CDR3 loop spans 17 amino acids. Germline V gene lookup returns CDR1 SGHRS and CDR2 YFSETQ. With 4 bases clipped from V and 5 bases from J, the junction kept 11 bases outside the gene matches. Written as DNA, the CDR3 is TGCGCCAGCAGCCCACCCGTTCTAGCGGGAGGTGACAATGAGCAGTTCTTC. Residues: CASSPPVLAGGDNEQFF.